This T cell receptor (beta chain) was captured in a study of shared clonotypes between healthy human individuals. Turning to the study itself: The study drew on two women and a few men aged 18 to 49 as donors. Study-wide points: Having only a few donors restricted how much genetic and exposure-history diversity was captured. The naive CD4 repertoires of a few donors were compared, and roughly 5% of clonotypes were shared.

Original data processing: ImmunoSEQ junction-only sequences lacked quality scores, so their filtering differed. Sequencing was performed with immunoSEQ multiplex PCR; in TCRdb, only in-frame clones are kept and a portion is missing. V and J calls plus clone size are reproduced from that table; the DNA served to infer D and trimming. Of 2.3 million or so clones listed, about 92% are singletons. CDR1 and CDR2 (germline): MNHEY, SMNVEV (reference sequence). The V gene lost 4 bases and the J gene lost 4 bases, with 16 bases spanning the gap. The CDR3 is 15 amino acids. A note on this clone: Its target is unknown.

This clonotype was obtained from a man between 18 and 35 years old in good health. Some clones in this sample may be carry-over from other donors' samples. The gene calls are TRBV27 and TRBJ1-2; D gene ambiguous. The sequencing input was naive CD4+ T cells from PBMCs. Specified subset: CD45RA+ positively selected. The CDR3 DNA reads as TGTGCCAGCAGTTCCCAAACCGACGGAGCCTATGGCTACACCTTC. Translated, it gives CASSSQTDGAYGYTF.